One and the same sample provided the 27 T cell receptor beta chains below, sequenced in a study of control samples from healthy donors and cancer patients. TCRdb's table, derived via immunoSEQ multiplex PCR, lists solely in-frame clones and lacks some. The data contain approximately 90,000 clones, approximately 95% of them seen just once; the ten biggest clones take up nearly 1.5%. Sequencing was carried out using blood. The receptors come from a woman aged 25 to 39 in good health.

V and J are TRBV6-6 and TRBJ1-1; D remains unclear. V shed 0 bases and J shed 3 bases, with 8 bases lying between them. CDR1 is MNHNY, CDR2 SVGAGI, per germline (reference sequence). The CDR3 is 14 amino acids. CDR3 residues: CASSYSNGDTEAFF. DNA of the CDR3: TGTGCCAGCAGTTACTCGAATGGGGACACTGAAGCTTTCTTT.

This chain connects TRBV12-5 to TRBJ2-5; D is ambiguous. The CDR3 is 13 amino acids. Germline V gives CDR1 LGHNT, CDR2 FRNRAP. Trimming cost V 1 base and J 2 bases, with 5 bases left between them. CDR3 DNA sequence: TGTGCTAGTGGTTTGGACGTACAAGAGACCCAGTACTTC. It codes for CASGLDVQETQYF.

The J gene is TRBJ1-2, the V gene TRBV6-5; 10 bases match TRBD1. Germline CDR1 and CDR2: MNHEY and SVGAGI. Germline trimming cut 6 bases from V and 4 bases from J; bases unmatched to any gene: 8. The CDR3 runs to 15 residues. Here the CDR3 reads CASSLGQGTIYGYTF. The CDR3, as DNA: TGTGCCAGCAGCCTGGGACAGGGGACAATCTATGGCTACACCTTC.

This clone was found once. This chain links TRBV12-3 or TRBV12-4 with TRBJ2-1; maybe TRBD2 (6 bases). V was clipped by 3 bases and J by 10 bases, with 10 bases between them. The CDR3 covers 12 residues. CDR3 sequence (DNA): TGTGCCAGCAGTTTGCGGGGAGAAGAGCAGTTCTTC. It is translated as CASSLRGEEQFF.

The V and J genes are TRBV7-8 and TRBJ2-7; TRBD2 matches 11 bases. From germline, CDR1 is SGHVS and CDR2 FQNEAQ. J gave up 12 bases and V 4 bases, and 14 bases lay outside the gene matches. There are 15 residues in the CDR3. The CDR3 is CASSSISPTSGKRYF. The DNA for the CDR3 is TGTGCCAGCAGCTCCATTAGTCCGACTAGCGGGAAAAGGTACTTC.

The CDR3: CASSPETRRETQYF. CDR3 nucleotide sequence: TGTGCCAGCAGCCCCGAGACCAGGCGGGAGACCCAGTACTTC. The V gene is TRBV5-4, the J gene TRBJ2-5; D unclear. CDR1 is SGHNT, CDR2 YYREEE, per germline (reference sequence). The germline V and J ends were trimmed by 4 bases and 5 bases, with 15 bases remaining between them. This CDR3 contains 14 residues.

This clone appeared a single time. The chain is built from TRBV6-5 and TRBJ1-1, with 7 bases that match TRBD1. This CDR3 is built from 14 residues. J lost 6 bases, V lost 6 bases, and 10 bases had no gene match. Germline CDR1 and CDR2: MNHEY and SVGAGI. In nucleotides, the CDR3 is TGTGCCAGCAGCCCACGCCTCCAGGGGGCTGAAGCTTTCTTT. Its protein product is CASSPRLQGAEAFF.

The chain recombines TRBV11-3 with TRBJ1-2; D gene uncertain. There are 12 residues in the CDR3. Trimming took off 3 bases at V and 7 bases at J, with 9 bases between the two ends. In germline, CDR1 is SGHNT, CDR2 YENEEA. CDR3 sequence reads: CASSFGSGGYTF. The DNA for the CDR3 is TGTGCCAGCAGCTTCGGGTCGGGTGGCTACACCTTC.

The V call is TRBV27, the J call TRBJ1-1; a weak D match, TRBD1 (6 bases). CDR3 length equals 14 residues. In germline, CDR1 is MNHEY, CDR2 SMNVEV (reference sequence). Trimming stripped 0 bases from V and 4 bases from J, with 9 bases between. CDR3 amino acids: CASSLSSGVTEAFF. DNA for the CDR3: TGTGCCAGCAGTTTATCGTCAGGGGTCACTGAAGCTTTCTTT.

The V call is TRBV6-1, the J call TRBJ1-2; D perhaps matches TRBD1 (5 bases). V was pared by 2 bases and J by 4 bases, with 14 bases between. Germline loops: CDR1 MNHNS, CDR2 SASEGT. This CDR3 comprises 15 residues. The CDR3 bases are TGTGCCAGCAGTGAACTTGACAGTACAAGCTATGGCTACACCTTC. Amino acids: CASSELDSTSYGYTF.

CDR3 sequence: CASSRQIYTF. Written as DNA, the CDR3 is TGTGCCAGCAGCCGACAGATCTACACCTTC. V is TRBV7-9 and J is TRBJ1-2, with D perhaps TRBD1 (5 bases). The CDR3 spans 10 residues. Germline CDR1 is SEHNR and CDR2 is FQNEAQ (reference sequence). Trimming took 5 bases from V and 10 from J, leaving 8 bases between them.

The V gene is TRBV30, the J gene TRBJ2-3; TRBD1 might be the D (6 bases). The ends were cut back, 3 bases at V and 1 base at J, with 17 bases in the middle. CDR1 is GTSNPN and CDR2 is SVGIG in the germline V gene (reference sequence). CDR3 length: 16 amino acids. DNA for the CDR3: TGTGCCTGGAGCGCCATCACAGGGTCTGGCACAGATACGCAGTATTTT. It encodes CAWSAITGSGTDTQYF.

Only one count was recorded for this clone. This rearrangement joins TRBV7-9 to TRBJ2-1, with 9 bases identical to TRBD2. The CDR3 totals 17 residues. Per germline, CDR1 SEHNR and CDR2 FQNEAQ (reference sequence). The ends lost 1 base at V and 6 bases at J; junction bases unmatched: 10. As DNA, the CDR3 is TGTGCCAGCAGCTTAGGGAAGACTAGCGGAAGCCTCAATGAGCAGTTCTTC. Its translation is CASSLGKTSGSLNEQFF.

The genes are TRBV11-2 and TRBJ1-1; a weak D match, TRBD1 (6 bases). The CDR3 contains 14 residues. The germline V and J ends were trimmed by 2 bases and 11 bases, with 18 bases remaining between them. CDR1 and CDR2 (germline): SGHAT, FQNNGV. The CDR3: CASSLKTGPPLAFF. CDR3 DNA: TGTGCCAGCAGCTTAAAAACAGGGCCCCCGCTCGCTTTCTTT.

The rearrangement uses TRBV2 and TRBJ1-5; D may be TRBD1 (6 bases). Germline V CDR1 and CDR2: SNHLY, FYNNEI. The V end was cut by 6 bases, the J end by 0 bases, with 9 bases between. The CDR3 has 14 residues. The CDR3 DNA reads as TGTGCCAGCAGGGGGACAAATAGCAATCAGCCCCAGCATTTT. Residues: CASRGTNSNQPQHF.

For the CDR3, the DNA is TGTGCCACCAGCAGATCCGTTGAGGCTTACTATGGCTACACCTTC. It is translated as CATSRSVEAYYGYTF. This chain connects TRBV15 to TRBJ1-2; D gene ambiguous. The CDR3 spans 15 residues. With 2 bases removed from V and 3 bases from J, the gap between germline ends came to 13 bases. Germline CDR1 and CDR2: LNHNV and YYDKDF (reference sequence).

This chain uses TRBV25-1 with TRBJ1-2; 8 positions agree with TRBD1. V lost 2 bases and J lost 4; bases outside the gene matches: 6. CDR1 MGHDK and CDR2 SYGVNS come from the germline V gene. This CDR3 spans 15 amino acids. The chain's CDR3 is CASSEGNRGVYGYTF. As DNA, the CDR3 is TGTGCCAGCAGTGAAGGAAACAGGGGGGTCTATGGCTACACCTTC.

This clone was recorded once. The V gene is TRBV3-1 (or the pseudogene TRBV3-2), the J gene TRBJ2-7, with 11 bases matching TRBD1. Germline V gene lookup returns CDR1 LGHDT and CDR2 YNNKEL (reference sequence). The CDR3 consists of 19 residues. V shed 3 bases, J shed 3 bases, and the junction held 16 bases outside the gene matches. CDR3 region: CASSQVRTGGKVDLYEQYF. In nucleotides, the CDR3 is TGTGCCAGCAGCCAGGTGAGGACAGGGGGCAAAGTAGATCTCTACGAGCAGTACTTC.

The rearrangement uses TRBV6-5 and TRBJ1-2; TRBD1 matches 9 bases. The CDR3 has 15 amino acids. V gave up 3 bases and J gave up 4 bases; unmatched junction bases: 6. CDR1 is MNHEY, CDR2 SVGAGI, per germline. This CDR3 is CASSYRTGEGYGYTF. In DNA, the CDR3 is TGTGCCAGCAGTTATCGGACAGGGGAGGGCTATGGCTACACCTTC.

The sample holds one count of this clone. V usage is TRBV3-1 (or the pseudogene TRBV3-2) and J usage is TRBJ2-5, with D unresolved. Trimming took off 2 bases at V and 4 bases at J, with 11 bases between the two ends. Germline V gene lookup returns CDR1 LGHDT and CDR2 YNNKEL (reference sequence). CDR3 length equals 14 residues. CDR3 nucleotides: TGTGCCAGCAGCCAATCTGCAAGGAGAGAGACCCAGTACTTC. This translates into CASSQSARRETQYF.

CDR3 residues: CASSDTTGGPDTQYF. CDR3 DNA: TGTGCCAGCAGCGACACCACAGGGGGGCCAGATACGCAGTATTTT. This chain uses TRBV9 with TRBJ2-3, with 8 bases aligning to TRBD1. This CDR3 is 15 amino acids long. V lost 3 bases, J lost 4 bases, and 7 bases stayed unmatched. The germline V gene has CDR1 SGDLS and CDR2 YYNGEE.

The chain recombines TRBV6-5 with TRBJ1-1; D might be TRBD1 (5 bases). The CDR3 spans 14 residues. In germline, CDR1 is MNHEY, CDR2 SVGAGI. The germline V and J ends were trimmed by 9 bases and 4 bases, with 18 bases remaining between them. The CDR3 spells CARAGTPLGTEAFF. CDR3 DNA sequence: TGTGCCAGGGCCGGGACCCCATTAGGCACTGAAGCTTTCTTT.

This chain uses TRBV12-3 or TRBV12-4 with TRBJ2-1; D remains ambiguous. The length of the CDR3 is 12 residues. Trimming pared 1 base from V and 9 bases from J, leaving 7 bases between. CDR3 protein: CASSLEGSEQFF. As DNA, the CDR3 is TGTGCCAGCAGTTTAGAAGGGTCTGAGCAGTTCTTC.

The rearrangement links TRBV4-1 to TRBJ2-2, with 11 positions matching TRBD1. The CDR3 runs to 17 residues. Germline V CDR1 and CDR2: MGHRA, YSYEKL. J gave up 7 bases and V 0 bases, and 7 bases lay outside the gene matches. The CDR3 coding sequence is TGCGCCAGCAGCCAAGAAATGGACAGGGGGCCTGTCGGGGAGCTGTTTTTT. This sequence encodes CASSQEMDRGPVGELFF.

This clone came up a few times. This sequence joins TRBV27 and TRBJ2-1, with D tentatively TRBD1 (6 bases). There are 13 residues in the CDR3. With 5 bases removed from V and 7 bases from J, the gap between germline ends came to 12 bases. The germline V gene encodes CDR1 MNHEY and CDR2 SMNVEV (reference sequence). The CDR3 sequence is CASSHAQGNEQFF. The CDR3 nucleotides are TGTGCCAGCAGTCATGCACAGGGAAATGAGCAGTTCTTC.

The chain combines TRBV6-6 with TRBJ2-3; 9 nucleotides agree with TRBD2. With V trimmed by 0 bases and J by 11 bases, 0 bases remained unmatched. CDR1 is MNHNY and CDR2 is SVGAGI in the germline V gene (reference sequence). This CDR3 spans 12 amino acids. The CDR3 bases are TGTGCCAGCAGTTACTCAGCGGGAGGGCAGTATTTT. Encoded protein: CASSYSAGGQYF.

This rearrangement joins TRBV7-2 to TRBJ1-6; D remains unclear. Germline CDR1 reads SGHTA; CDR2 reads FQGNSA. The CDR3 length is 14 residues. The V end was cut by 2 bases, the J end by 4 bases, with 6 bases between. The CDR3 coding sequence is TGTGCCAGCAGCTTACGGGGTTATAATTCACCCCTCCACTTT. This translates into CASSLRGYNSPLHF.